The T cell receptor beta chain described here comes from a study of beta chain features in type 1 diabetes. Every isolated RNA sample was fully reverse transcribed, so sequencing captured expressed TCRB transcripts. The average read count of naive, central memory and regulatory T cell samples was some 3.8 million. Libraries were prepared by immunoSEQ multiplex PCR; TCRdb keeps only in-frame clonotypes and omits some of them. The table records hundreds of thousands of clones, more than 13% of them present only once. The study, taken as a whole, reports: People with Type 1 diabetes carried modestly yet significantly shorter TCRB CDR3s in all four CD4+ subsets.

Trimming removed 2 bases from V and 8 bases from J, with 10 bases in between. Germline-derived CDR1 and CDR2 are MNHNS and SASEGT. CDR3 length: 13 residues. This clone was detected a few times. Its antigen remains unidentified. Sequencing input: naive CD4+ T cells from blood. The chain has TRBV6-1 and TRBJ2-1, with D hard to call. This sequence was found in a man in his late teens or twenties with type 1 diabetes. Here the CDR3 reads CASSETGLHEQFF. The DNA of the CDR3 is TGTGCCAGCAGTGAAACCGGGTTGCATGAGCAGTTCTTC.